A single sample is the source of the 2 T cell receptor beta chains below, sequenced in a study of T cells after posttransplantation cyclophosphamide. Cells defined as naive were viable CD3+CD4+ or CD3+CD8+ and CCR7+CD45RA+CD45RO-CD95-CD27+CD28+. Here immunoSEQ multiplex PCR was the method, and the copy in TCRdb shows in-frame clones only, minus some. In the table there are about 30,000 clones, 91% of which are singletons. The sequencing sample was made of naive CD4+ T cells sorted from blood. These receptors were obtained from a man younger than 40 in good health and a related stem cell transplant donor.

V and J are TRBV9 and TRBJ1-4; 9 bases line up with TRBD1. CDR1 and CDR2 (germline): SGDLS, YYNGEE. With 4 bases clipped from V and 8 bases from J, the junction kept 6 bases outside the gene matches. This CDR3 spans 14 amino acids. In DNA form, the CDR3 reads TGTGCCAGCAGCCCCCGGACAGGGGACGAAAAACTGTTTTTT. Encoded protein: CASSPRTGDEKLFF.

CDR3 sequence: CASTQGGTLSSYNSPLHF. The CDR3 DNA reads as TGTGCCAGTACCCAAGGCGGGACCCTAAGCTCCTATAATTCACCCCTCCACTTT. The genes are TRBV19 and TRBJ1-6, with D possibly being TRBD1 (5 bases). CDR1 and CDR2 (germline): LNHDA, SQIVND (reference sequence). V gave up 7 bases and J gave up 0 bases, with 19 bases separating them. This CDR3 contains 18 residues.